Shown below are 29 T cell receptor beta chains from a single sample sequenced in a study of cytomegalovirus exposure and HLA in healthy donors. 60 Vbeta and 13 Jbeta primers were used in PCR. Data came from immunoSEQ multiplex PCR; TCRdb stores just in-frame clones and leaves some out. The sample includes 150,000 to 250,000 clones, 70% to 80% seen only once; the top ten take roughly 2%. The sequenced sample consisted of PBMCs. The receptor set was obtained from a man aged 25-45 years in good health and CMV-seronegative.

This clone was picked up a small number of times. V is TRBV7-6 and J is TRBJ2-7; D remains unclear. This CDR3 comprises 11 residues. Trimming cost V 5 bases and J 1 base, with 3 bases left between them. Germline CDR1 is SGHVS and CDR2 is FNYEAQ. As DNA, the CDR3 is TGTGCCAGCAGCGCGTCCTACGAGCAGTACTTC. As protein: CASSASYEQYF.

The rearrangement uses TRBV2 and TRBJ2-3, with 14 bases matching TRBD2. The CDR3 runs 16 residues. V lost 3 bases to trimming and J lost 4 bases; unmatched junction nucleotides: 3. CDR1 and CDR2 from the germline V gene are SNHLY and FYNNEI. CDR3 in amino acids: CASSEGLAGEADTQYF. CDR3 in DNA: TGTGCCAGCAGTGAGGGACTAGCGGGAGAGGCAGATACGCAGTATTTT.

This chain joins TRBV28 and TRBJ2-2; a weak D match, TRBD1 (6 bases). Per germline, CDR1 MDHEN and CDR2 SYDVKM. V gave up 8 bases and J gave up 5 bases, with 6 bases separating them. The CDR3 spans 11 residues. The CDR3 coding sequence is TGTGCCAGCGGGACAACCGGGGAGCTGTTTTTT. Translated: CASGTTGELFF.

The chain carries TRBV6-5 and TRBJ2-1, with 11 bases lining up with TRBD2. The CDR3 has 15 amino acids. Trimming at V came to 6 bases and at J to 7 bases, leaving 8 bases not matched to a gene. Germline V gene data show CDR1 as MNHEY and CDR2 as SVGAGI. CDR3 residues: CASRPGTSGFNEQFF. CDR3 DNA: TGTGCCAGCAGACCCGGGACTAGCGGTTTTAATGAGCAGTTCTTC.

CDR3 residues: CASSELAGPPSSPLHF. In DNA, the CDR3 is TGTGCCAGCAGTGAATTGGCAGGCCCACCCTCCTCACCCCTCCACTTT. The chain has TRBV2 and TRBJ1-6; D unclear. The germline CDR1 and CDR2 sequences are SNHLY and FYNNEI. The V and J ends lost 2 bases and 10 bases respectively, with 18 bases between them. The CDR3 consists of 16 residues.

The genes are TRBV7-9 and TRBJ1-1; D possibly corresponds to TRBD1 (5 bases). This CDR3 has 13 residues. The V gene lost 5 bases and the J gene lost 7 bases, with 14 bases spanning the gap. Germline V CDR1 and CDR2: SEHNR, FQNEAQ (reference sequence). CDR3 DNA: TGTGCCAGCAGCCGAGGACAAGTATATGAAGCTTTCTTT. Encoded protein: CASSRGQVYEAFF. Combining the CDR3 with reference TRBV7-9 and TRBJ1-1 gives the whole variable domain DTGVSQNPRHKITKRGQNVTFRCDPISEHNRLYWYRQTLGQGPEFLTYFQNEAQLEKSRLLSDRFSAERPKGSFSTLEIQRTEQGDSAMYLCASSRGQVYEAFFGQGTRLTVV.

This clone appeared a few times. Additional DNA sequences in this sample encode the identical CDR3. The rearrangement links TRBV7-9 to TRBJ1-1; D perhaps matches TRBD1 (5 bases). Germline CDR1 SEHNR, CDR2 FQNEAQ (reference sequence). Trimming removed 2 bases at V and 5 bases at J, with 9 bases between. The CDR3 runs to 13 residues. The CDR3 spells CASSLSRGTEAFF. The CDR3 region has the DNA TGTGCCAGCAGCTTAAGTCGGGGGACTGAAGCTTTCTTT.

This chain links TRBV10-1 with TRBJ2-5; 9 positions agree with TRBD2. The CDR3 has 15 amino acids. With V trimmed by 3 bases and J by 4 bases, 6 bases remained unmatched. Germline lookup yields CDR1 WNHNN and CDR2 SYGVQD (reference sequence). In DNA, the CDR3 is TGCGCCAGCAGTGATCGATTACTAGCGGGAGAGACCCAGTACTTC. Its translation: CASSDRLLAGETQYF.

J is TRBJ1-3 and V is TRBV6-6; the D gene is possibly TRBD1 (5 bases). The CDR3 runs to 14 residues. V was cut by 7 bases and J by 8 bases, with 18 bases left in between. Germline V gene sequence: CDR1 MNHNY, CDR2 SVGAGI (reference sequence). The DNA for the CDR3 is TGTGCCAGCACCCCACAATCCGGGGGGGACACCATATATTTT. It translates to CASTPQSGGDTIYF.

This clone was counted only a few times. The germline gene is not matched at one end of the junction; a read error may be the cause. The V and J genes are TRBV18 and TRBJ2-7, with 12 nucleotides matching TRBD1. Per germline, CDR1 KGHSH and CDR2 LQKENI. This CDR3 region has 20 residues. CDR3 sequence: CASSIRPTVQGTGGSHEQYF. The CDR3 bases are TGTGCCAGCTCAATACGTCCCACTGTCCAGGGGACAGGGGGCTCCCACGAGCAGTACTTC.

V and J are TRBV7-9 and TRBJ1-4; no firm D call. Germline CDR1 SEHNR, CDR2 FQNEAQ (reference sequence). The CDR3 is made up of 13 amino acids. V lost 7 bases to trimming and J lost 14 bases, with 20 bases between them. For the CDR3, the DNA is TGTGCCAGCACCCCGGTGCCCGAGGGAAACCTGTTTTTT. Its translation: CASTPVPEGNLFF.

The rearrangement joins TRBV7-6 to TRBJ2-7; 11 nucleotides match TRBD2. The CDR3 runs to 17 residues. Germline V gene sequence: CDR1 SGHVS, CDR2 FNYEAQ. J was trimmed by 1 base and V by 5 bases; bases with no gene match: 10. CDR3 amino acids: CASSPSWTSGLSYEQYF. CDR3 in DNA: TGTGCCAGCAGCCCTTCATGGACTAGCGGGCTATCCTACGAGCAGTACTTC.

The chain links TRBV30 to TRBJ2-2; tentatively, D is TRBD1 (6 bases). V was cut by 5 bases and J by 4 bases, with 17 bases left in between. Germline V gene lookup returns CDR1 GTSNPN and CDR2 SVGIG (reference sequence). The CDR3 totals 15 residues. The CDR3 sequence is CAWDRDRRSTGELFF. The DNA for the CDR3 is TGTGCCTGGGATCGCGACAGGAGGAGCACCGGGGAGCTGTTTTTT.

The J gene is TRBJ2-7, the V gene TRBV28, with 11 bases matching TRBD1. Germline-derived CDR1 and CDR2 are MDHEN and SYDVKM. The CDR3 length is 16 residues. Trimming cost V 6 bases and J 4 bases; bases outside gene matches: 11. CDR3 protein: CASSPFSGQGAYEQYF. The CDR3 coding sequence is TGTGCCAGCAGCCCCTTCTCAGGACAGGGGGCGTACGAGCAGTACTTC.

J is TRBJ2-5 and V is TRBV7-6, with TRBD1 identical over 10 bases. CDR1 SGHVS and CDR2 FNYEAQ come from the germline V gene. The J segment lost 5 bases and the V segment lost 1 base, leaving 4 bases of the junction unmatched. This CDR3 is 15 amino acids long. DNA of the CDR3: TGTGCCAGCAGCTTAGAAGGGACAGGGGAGGAGACCCAGTACTTC. Protein: CASSLEGTGEETQYF.

This clone was counted a single time. This sequence joins TRBV11-1 and TRBJ2-7; D uncertain. Germline CDR1 is SGHAT and CDR2 is FQDESV (reference sequence). The CDR3 has 11 residues. Trimming took off 8 bases at V and 5 bases at J, with 10 bases between the two ends. The CDR3 DNA sequence: TGTGCCAGCGGCATAATTGACGAGCAGTACTTC. It encodes CASGIIDEQYF.

The chain links TRBV28 to TRBJ1-1; possible D gene TRBD1, 6 bases. Per germline, CDR1 MDHEN and CDR2 SYDVKM. The V and J ends lost 8 bases and 0 bases respectively, with 10 bases between them. The CDR3 is made up of 13 amino acids. As DNA, the CDR3 is TGTGCCAGCCGGGACACCCTGAACACTGAAGCTTTCTTT. Translation gives CASRDTLNTEAFF.

A word on this clone: The same CDR3 is also encoded by other DNA sequences in this sample. The chain uses TRBV20-1 and TRBJ1-4; possible D gene TRBD1, 5 bases. The length of the CDR3 is 11 residues. The germline V gene has CDR1 DFQATT and CDR2 SNEGSKA (reference sequence). Trimming removed 5 bases at V and 7 bases at J, with 8 bases between. CDR3 sequence (DNA): TGCAGTGCTTTGCAGGGTGAAAAACTGTTTTTT. It yields the protein CSALQGEKLFF.

The chain links TRBV4-1 to TRBJ2-5, with 8 bases aligning to TRBD2. Germline V gene sequence: CDR1 MGHRA, CDR2 YSYEKL. CDR3 size: 15 residues. The trim removed 6 bases at V and 2 bases at J, leaving 8 bases unmatched. The CDR3 loop is CASSDAGGTQETQYF. In DNA form, the CDR3 reads TGCGCCAGCAGTGACGCGGGAGGAACACAAGAGACCCAGTACTTC.

This sequence joins TRBV11-3 and TRBJ2-1, with 8 bases identical to TRBD2. The V segment lost 5 bases and the J segment 8 bases; nucleotides outside the gene matches: 14. This CDR3 comprises 16 residues. Germline CDR1 and CDR2: SGHNT and YENEEA. CDR3 region: CASSPGVGAGVDEQFF. DNA for the CDR3: TGTGCCAGCAGCCCCGGGGTGGGAGCGGGAGTCGATGAGCAGTTCTTC.

The chain joins TRBV30 to TRBJ2-3; 7 nucleotides align to TRBD2. Germline lookup yields CDR1 GTSNPN and CDR2 SVGIG (reference sequence). The trim removed 3 bases at V and 4 bases at J, leaving 13 bases unmatched. The CDR3 has 16 amino acids. The CDR3 reads CAWSRASGGASDTQYF. In DNA, the CDR3 is TGTGCCTGGAGCAGAGCTAGCGGAGGGGCTTCAGATACGCAGTATTTT.

This chain uses TRBV19 with TRBJ2-7, with 11 bases lining up with TRBD2. Germline CDR1 reads LNHDA; CDR2 reads SQIVND (reference sequence). The CDR3 spans 19 residues. J was trimmed by 0 bases and V by 3 bases; bases with no gene match: 13. In DNA, the CDR3 is TGTGCCAGTAGTATTGATGGGGCTAGCGGGAGGCAGATCTCCTACGAGCAGTACTTC. Its translation: CASSIDGASGRQISYEQYF.

The chain combines TRBV2 with TRBJ2-5; 7 bases agree with TRBD1. After removal of 10 bases from V and 5 bases from J, the junction contained 10 bases not matched to a gene. From germline, CDR1 is SNHLY and CDR2 FYNNEI. The CDR3 consists of 13 residues. The CDR3 region is CAIAAQGKETQYF. The CDR3 nucleotides are TGTGCCATCGCCGCACAGGGGAAGGAGACCCAGTACTTC.

J is TRBJ1-2 and V is TRBV5-1, with D unclear. Trimming took off 0 bases at V and 7 bases at J, with 13 bases between the two ends. From germline, CDR1 is SGHRS and CDR2 YFSETQ. The CDR3 consists of 14 residues. CDR3 coding DNA: TGCGCCAGCAGCTTGGGGGTAGCGGGCTTTGGCTACACCTTC. Its translation: CASSLGVAGFGYTF.

The V call is TRBV7-9, the J call TRBJ2-7; TRBD1 matches at 7 bases. Germline V gene data show CDR1 as SEHNR and CDR2 as FQNEAQ (reference sequence). The trim removed 4 bases at V and 2 bases at J, leaving 5 bases unmatched. This CDR3 region has 14 residues. CDR3 sequence reads: CASSSRQGPYEQYF. For the CDR3, the DNA is TGTGCCAGCAGCTCCAGACAGGGTCCCTACGAGCAGTACTTC.

The chain joins TRBV2 to TRBJ2-4; perhaps TRBD1 as D (5 bases). Germline CDR1 and CDR2: SNHLY and FYNNEI. V lost 5 bases and J 0 bases, leaving 11 bases between the germline ends. The CDR3 contains 15 residues. CDR3 amino acids: CASSNPGLAKNIQYF. DNA for the CDR3: TGTGCCAGCAGTAATCCAGGGTTAGCCAAAAACATTCAGTACTTC.

The chain is built from TRBV2 and TRBJ2-1, with D unresolved. The germline V gene encodes CDR1 SNHLY and CDR2 FYNNEI. There are 11 residues in the CDR3. V lost 9 bases and J 6 bases, leaving 9 bases between the germline ends. The CDR3 nucleotides are TGTGCCAGATCGTCCAGCAATGAGCAGTTCTTC. Encoded protein: CARSSSNEQFF.

This chain uses TRBV2 with TRBJ1-6; D might be TRBD1 (5 bases). CDR3 length: 12 residues. V lost 6 bases and J 8 bases, leaving 8 bases between the germline ends. CDR1 and CDR2 (germline): SNHLY, FYNNEI. CDR3 residues: CASRWGDSPLHF. In DNA, the CDR3 is TGTGCCAGCAGGTGGGGGGATTCACCCCTCCACTTT.

The chain carries TRBV7-3 and TRBJ2-2, with D unclear. V was pared by 5 bases and J by 2 bases, with 12 bases between. The CDR3 contains 15 residues. CDR1 and CDR2 from the germline V gene are SGHTA and FQGTGA. The CDR3: CASSQANSNTGELFF. The CDR3, as DNA: TGTGCCAGCAGCCAAGCCAACAGTAACACCGGGGAGCTGTTTTTT.